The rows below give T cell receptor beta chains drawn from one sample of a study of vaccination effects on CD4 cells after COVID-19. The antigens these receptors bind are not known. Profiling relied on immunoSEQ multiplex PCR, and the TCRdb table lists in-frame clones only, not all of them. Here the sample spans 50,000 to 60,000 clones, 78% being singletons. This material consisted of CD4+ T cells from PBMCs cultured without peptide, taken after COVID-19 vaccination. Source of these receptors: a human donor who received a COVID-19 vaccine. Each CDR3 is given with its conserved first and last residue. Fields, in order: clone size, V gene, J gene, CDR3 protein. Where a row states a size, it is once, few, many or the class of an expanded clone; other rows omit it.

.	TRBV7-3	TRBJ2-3	CASGGGSRTDTQYF
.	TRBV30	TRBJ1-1	CAWSLGRLNTEAFF
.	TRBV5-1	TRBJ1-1	CASSWTGQNTEAFF
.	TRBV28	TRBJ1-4	CASTPLRMAEATNEKLFF
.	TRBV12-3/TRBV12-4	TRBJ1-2	CASSGAADYGYTF
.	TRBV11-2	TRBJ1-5	CASSREGRPNQPQHF
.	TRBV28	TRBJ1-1	CASSLTGFVNTEAFF
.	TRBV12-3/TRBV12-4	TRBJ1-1	CASSLRRTEAFF
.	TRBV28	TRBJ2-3	CASSFVRGYPDTQYF
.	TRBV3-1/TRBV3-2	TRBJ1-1	CASCGRAKNTEAFF
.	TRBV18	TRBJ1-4	CASSPGRQGEEKLFF
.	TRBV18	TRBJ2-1	CASSPPGLAWNEQFF
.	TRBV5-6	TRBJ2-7	CASSRRDGGEQYF
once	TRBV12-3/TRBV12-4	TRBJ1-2	CASSLRQTLATF
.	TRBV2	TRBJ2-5	CASRGTERETQYF
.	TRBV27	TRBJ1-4	CASTPQGAANEKLFF
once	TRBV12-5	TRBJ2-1	CASGPSTGDPYEQFF
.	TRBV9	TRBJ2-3	CASSVGVHYTDTQYF
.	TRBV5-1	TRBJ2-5	CASSLPEKETQYF
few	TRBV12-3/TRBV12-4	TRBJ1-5	CASCLALNQPQHF
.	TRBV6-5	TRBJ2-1	CASRGTGAGEQFF